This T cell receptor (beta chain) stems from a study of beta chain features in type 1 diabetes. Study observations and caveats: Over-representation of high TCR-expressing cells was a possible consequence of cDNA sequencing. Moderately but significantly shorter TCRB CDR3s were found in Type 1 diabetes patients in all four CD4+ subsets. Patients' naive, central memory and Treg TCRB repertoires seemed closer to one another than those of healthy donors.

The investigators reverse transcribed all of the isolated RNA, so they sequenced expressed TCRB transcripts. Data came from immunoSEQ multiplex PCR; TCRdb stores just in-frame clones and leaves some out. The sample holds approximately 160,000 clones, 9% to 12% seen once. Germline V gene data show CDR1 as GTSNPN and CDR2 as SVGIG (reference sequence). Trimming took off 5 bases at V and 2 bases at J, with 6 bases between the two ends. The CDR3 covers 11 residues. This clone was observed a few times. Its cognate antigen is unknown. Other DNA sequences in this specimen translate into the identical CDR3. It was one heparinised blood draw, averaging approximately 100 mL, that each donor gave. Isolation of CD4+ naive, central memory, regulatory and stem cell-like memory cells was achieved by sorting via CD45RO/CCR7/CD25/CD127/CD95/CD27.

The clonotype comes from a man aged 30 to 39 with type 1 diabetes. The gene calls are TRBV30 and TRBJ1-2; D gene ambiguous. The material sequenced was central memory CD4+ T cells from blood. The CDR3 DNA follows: TGTGCCTGGTCCCTAAACTATGGCTACACCTTC. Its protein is CAWSLNYGYTF. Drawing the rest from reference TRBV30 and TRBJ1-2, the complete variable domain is SQTIHQWPATLVQPVGSPLSLECTVEGTSNPNLYWYRQAAGRGLQLLFYSVGIGQISSEVPQNLSASRPQDRQFILSSKKLLLSDSGFYLCAWSLNYGYTFGSGTRLTVV.